Below, one T cell receptor (beta chain) is given with its context. The antigen remains undetermined. Time point described: persistent/refractory GD, antithyroid drugs over 5 years with positive TRAb. PBMC RNA served as the TCR library source. Roughly 8.3 milliliters of peripheral blood were taken and placed in EDTA tubes. The record originates from a study of regulatory T cells in long-lasting Graves disease. Study conclusions and caveats: TCR diversity was lower in persistent Graves' patients than in newly diagnosed ones. Persistent disease was characterized by preferential usage of TRBV28, TRBJ1-2 and TRBJ2-5.

Combining iRepertoire HTBI primers with Arm-PCR of CDR3 regions, the authors built TCR beta libraries. TCRdb itself ran the multiplex PCR reads through MiXCR, one entry per CDR3 protein. This sample has around 500,000 distinct CDR3 sequences; less than 25% occur once, and the top ten carry about 8.3%. Germline-derived CDR1 and CDR2 are GTSNPN and SVGIG (reference sequence). Trimming removed 1 base from V and 0 bases from J, with 10 bases in between. The CDR3 consists of 15 residues. The sample was peripheral blood mononuclear cells (PBMCs), taken when the disease was refractory, from a patient treated with antithyroid drugs. V gene TRBV30 combines with J gene TRBJ1-5, with D perhaps TRBD1 (6 bases). This sequence was found in a female donor with Graves disease. The CDR3 nucleotides read TGTGCCTGGAGTGATGGGGGGGCTAGCAATCAGCCCCAGCATTTT. Encoded protein: CAWSDGGASNQPQHF.